This T cell receptor beta chain was retrieved from a study of OX40 agonist ivuxolimab in advanced cancers. This clone was seen just once. The assay was immunoSEQ multiplex PCR, and TCRdb's table has in-frame clones only and misses some. The sample shows tens of thousands of clones, approximately 89% of them seen only once. Germline CDR1 is SGHDT and CDR2 is YYEEEE. The CDR3 loop spans 17 amino acids. V trimming: 1 base; J trimming: 2 bases; junction bases outside the gene matches: 7. Material: CD4+ or CD8+ T cells sorted from blood, obtained in a trial of the OX40 agonist ivuxolimab. This receptor was obtained from an adult with an advanced solid tumor such as melanoma, head and neck, liver or kidney cancer. The rearrangement uses TRBV5-6 and TRBJ2-2; 8 nucleotides match TRBD2. The CDR3 DNA is TGTGCCAGCAGCTTGACGGGAGCGGGGGCTAACACCGGGGAGCTGTTTTTT. Its translation: CASSLTGAGANTGELFF.